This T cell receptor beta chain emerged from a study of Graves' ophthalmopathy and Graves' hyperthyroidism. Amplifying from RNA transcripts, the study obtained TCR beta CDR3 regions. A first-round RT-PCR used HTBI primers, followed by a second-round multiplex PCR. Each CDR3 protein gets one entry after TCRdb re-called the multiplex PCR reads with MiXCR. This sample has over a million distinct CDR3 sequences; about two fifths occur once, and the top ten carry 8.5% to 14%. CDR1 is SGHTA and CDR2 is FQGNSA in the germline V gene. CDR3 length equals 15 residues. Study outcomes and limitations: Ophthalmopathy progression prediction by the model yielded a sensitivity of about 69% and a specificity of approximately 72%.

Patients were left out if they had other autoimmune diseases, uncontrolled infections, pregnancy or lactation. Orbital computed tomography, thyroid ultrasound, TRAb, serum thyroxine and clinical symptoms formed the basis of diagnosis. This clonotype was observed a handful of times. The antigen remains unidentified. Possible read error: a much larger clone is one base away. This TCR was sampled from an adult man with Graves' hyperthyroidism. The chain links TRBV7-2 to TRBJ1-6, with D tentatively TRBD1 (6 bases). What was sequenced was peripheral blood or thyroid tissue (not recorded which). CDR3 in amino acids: CASSYPRGADSPLLF. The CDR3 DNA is TGTGCCAGCAGCTACCCGCGGGGGGCTGATTCACCCCTCCTCTTT.